Presented here are 22 T cell receptor beta chains from one specimen sequenced in a study of T cells in Graves' hyperthyroidism and ophthalmopathy. RNA transcripts provided the source from which TCR beta CDR3 regions were amplified. First-round RT-PCR of the TCR CDR3 relied on the HTBI primer set. A single record per CDR3 protein comes from TCRdb applying MiXCR to the multiplex PCR reads. The sample has under 40,000 distinct CDR3 sequences, 45% to 55% seen once. Sequenced: blood. These receptors came from a woman aged 40 to 50 with Graves' ophthalmopathy.

In this sample, this clonotype turned up many times. This rearrangement joins TRBV6-4 to TRBJ2-3; 10 nucleotides align to TRBD2. V dropped 2 bases and J dropped 4; count of bases not matched to a gene: 6. The CDR3 contains 16 residues. CDR1 is MRHNA, CDR2 SNTAGT, per germline. The CDR3: CASSDTGTSVPDTQYF. The CDR3 nucleotides are TGTGCCAGCAGTGACACCGGGACTAGCGTGCCAGATACGCAGTATTTT.

The chain couples TRBV5-1 to TRBJ2-2; a possible D gene is TRBD1 (5 bases). Per the germline V gene, CDR1 is SGHRS and CDR2 is YFSETQ. Deletions cut 2 bases from V and 1 base from J, with 6 bases between. The CDR3 runs 14 residues. The CDR3 here is CASSFTGNTGELFF. For the CDR3, the DNA is TGCGCCAGCAGCTTTACAGGGAACACCGGGGAGCTGTTTTTT.

Here the CDR3 reads CAIRKRQGEMNTEAFF. The CDR3 DNA reads TGTGCCATCAGGAAAAGACAGGGGGAAATGAACACTGAAGCTTTCTTT. V is TRBV10-3 and J is TRBJ1-1; TRBD1 agrees at 9 bases. CDR1 and CDR2 (germline): ENHRY, SYGVKD. The CDR3 is 16 amino acids. V gave up 6 bases and J gave up 0 bases; unmatched junction bases: 8.

This clonotype came up many times. The rearrangement links TRBV6-1 to TRBJ1-4; the D is unclear. Per the germline V gene, CDR1 is MNHNS and CDR2 is SASEGT. Trimming stripped 2 bases from V and 3 bases from J, with 13 bases between. This CDR3 has 16 residues. The CDR3 coding sequence is TGTGCCAGCAGTGAAACAACAGCTCGGGCTAATGAAAAACTGTTTTTT. It is translated as CASSETTARANEKLFF.

The sample holds many counts of this clonotype. The V and J genes are TRBV27 and TRBJ1-2; 8 bases agree with TRBD1. The CDR3 is made up of 15 amino acids. The V gene's germline CDR1 is MNHEY and CDR2 SMNVEV (reference sequence). Unmatched junction bases numbered 14, after V lost 6 bases and J lost 8 bases. The CDR3 coding sequence is TGTGCCAGCAGCCCATACATCGACCGGGACAGGGGCTACACCTTC. It codes for CASSPYIDRDRGYTF.

By share, this clonotype counts as medium-sized. V is TRBV29-1 and J is TRBJ2-3; 7 bases are shared with TRBD1. CDR3 size: 15 residues. The V gene end was trimmed by 2 bases and the J gene end by 3 bases; junction bases not matched to a gene: 8. Germline V gene data show CDR1 as SQVTM and CDR2 as ANQGSEA. The CDR3 reads CSVERAGGRTDTQYF. CDR3 bases: TGCAGCGTTGAAAGGGCAGGGGGAAGGACAGATACGCAGTATTTT.

A word on this clonotype: A read error may be the cause here, since a much bigger clone is one base away. This CDR3 fails to terminate in the conserved phenylalanine or tryptophan, so it likely reflects a read error. The chain is built from TRBV4-2 and TRBJ1-4; the D gene is possibly TRBD1 (6 bases). From germline, CDR1 is LGHNA and CDR2 YNFKEQ. The ends were cut back, 4 bases at V and 3 bases at J, with 15 bases in the middle. The CDR3 is 16 amino acids. CDR3 loop: CASSPGGHGSNEKLFL. As DNA, the CDR3 is TGTGCCAGCAGCCCCGGGGGACACGGGTCTAATGAAAAACTGTTTCTT.

Comments on this clonotype: Given the absence of the conserved phenylalanine or tryptophan at the CDR3 end, a read error is likely. No DNA is shown, since the ends of the CDR3 on it are uncertain; the CDR3 is the one TCRdb lists. J is TRBJ2-7 and V is TRBV6-5. Germline V gene lookup returns CDR1 MNHEY and CDR2 SVGAGI. The CDR3 numbers 10 amino acids, ends counted. The CDR3 region is CASSYSSISH.

V gene TRBV20-1 combines with J gene TRBJ2-5, with D perhaps assigned TRBD1 or TRBD2 (5 bases each). This CDR3 has 13 residues. In germline, CDR1 is DFQATT, CDR2 SNEGSKA (reference sequence). V lost 2 bases and J lost 2, with 9 bases in between. The CDR3 coding sequence is TGCAGTGCTAGACGGGACGGACAAGAGACCCAGTACTTC. It codes for CSARRDGQETQYF.

The genes are TRBV15 and TRBJ2-7; D might be TRBD1 or TRBD2, each matching 7 bases. Per the germline V gene, CDR1 is LNHNV and CDR2 is YYDKDF (reference sequence). The CDR3 totals 14 residues. The V end was cut by 7 bases, the J end by 3 bases, with 16 bases between. The CDR3 nucleotides read TGTGCCACCACTCCTACAGGGGAGGGCTACGAGCAGTACTTC. Translation gives CATTPTGEGYEQYF.

In this sample, this clonotype turned up a few times. The CDR3 ends on some other residue instead of the conserved phenylalanine or tryptophan, so this is likely a read error. It is unclear where the CDR3 begins or ends on the DNA, so no DNA is shown, and the CDR3 is as TCRdb lists it. The rearrangement links TRBV6-4 to TRBJ2-6. Per germline, CDR1 MRHNA and CDR2 SNTAGT. The length of the CDR3 is 8 amino acids, counting both ends. CDR3 region: CASRTGTS.

This clonotype was observed many times. The rearrangement links TRBV11-2 to TRBJ2-3; D not resolved. The CDR3 consists of 14 residues. The germline V gene has CDR1 SGHAT and CDR2 FQNNGV. V lost 2 bases to trimming and J lost 3 bases, with 9 bases between them. CDR3 bases: TGTGCCAGCAGCTTATGGGAAGGTACAGATACGCAGTATTTT. Translating it yields CASSLWEGTDTQYF.

This clonotype was observed at least ten times. The chain links TRBV6-1 to TRBJ2-2; D unclear. V lost 4 bases and J lost 6, with 15 bases in between. The CDR3 runs 15 residues. The germline gives CDR1 MNHNS, CDR2 SASEGT. Here the CDR3 reads CASSVWFSEAGELFF. CDR3 DNA: TGTGCCAGCAGTGTTTGGTTTAGTGAGGCCGGGGAGCTGTTTTTT.

This clonotype came up once. V and J are TRBV10-2 and TRBJ2-2, with D unclear. This CDR3 comprises 14 residues. Germline CDR1 is WSHSY and CDR2 is SAAADI. The germline V and J ends were trimmed by 4 bases and 8 bases, with 14 bases remaining between them. Written as DNA, the CDR3 is TGCGCCAGCAGTGGCCTAGAGAGTCTGGGGGAGCTGTTTTTT. This gives the protein CASSGLESLGELFF.

V usage is TRBV5-1 and J usage is TRBJ2-3, with 12 bases that match TRBD2. CDR1 and CDR2 (germline): SGHRS, YFSETQ. With V trimmed by 4 bases and J by 0 bases, 6 bases remained unmatched. The CDR3 is made up of 17 amino acids. The CDR3 DNA follows: TGCGCCAGCAGCCCCAGACTAGCGGGGGTCAGCACAGATACGCAGTATTTT. It translates to CASSPRLAGVSTDTQYF.

This clonotype has at least ten counts. The chain employs TRBV7-9 and TRBJ1-2; D is unclear. This CDR3 has 13 residues. Trimming took 1 base from V and 4 from J, leaving 7 bases between them. Germline V gives CDR1 SEHNR, CDR2 FQNEAQ (reference sequence). The CDR3 loop reads CASSLGGVYGYTF. CDR3 nucleotide sequence: TGTGCCAGCAGCTTAGGCGGTGTCTATGGCTACACCTTC.

The sample holds many counts of this clonotype. The V gene is TRBV6-5, the J gene TRBJ2-1; either TRBD1 or TRBD2 may fit D (5 bases each). The V end was cut by 0 bases, the J end by 8 bases, with 17 bases between. Germline V gives CDR1 MNHEY, CDR2 SVGAGI. This CDR3 is built from 16 residues. DNA for the CDR3: TGTGCCAGCAGTTACTCGACGGGGCGATTTAGAGATGAGCAGTTCTTC. This gives the protein CASSYSTGRFRDEQFF.

The chain carries TRBV20-1 and TRBJ2-7; 9 bases align to TRBD1. The CDR3 spans 14 residues. Germline V gene data show CDR1 as DFQATT and CDR2 as SNEGSKA (reference sequence). J was trimmed by 5 bases and V by 5 bases; bases with no gene match: 10. CDR3 residues: CSAPSPRTGDEQYF. The CDR3, as DNA: TGCAGTGCTCCCAGTCCCCGGACAGGGGACGAGCAGTACTTC.

This clonotype was recorded many times. The chain has TRBV9 and TRBJ2-2, with D perhaps assigned TRBD1 or TRBD2 (5 bases each). This CDR3 is built from 16 residues. Germline V gene sequence: CDR1 SGDLS, CDR2 YYNGEE. V lost 0 bases and J lost 6, with 15 bases in between. The CDR3 nucleotides read TGTGCCAGCAGCGTAGCTTTGGGGGAACCCCCCGGGGAGCTGTTTTTT. Protein product: CASSVALGEPPGELFF.

Many counts were recorded for this clonotype. The chain combines TRBV5-1 with TRBJ2-2, with 7 bases fitting TRBD2. CDR1 is SGHRS and CDR2 is YFSETQ in the germline V gene. V was pared by 0 bases and J by 2 bases, with 7 bases of the junction left unmatched. CDR3 length: 17 amino acids. The DNA of the CDR3 is TGCGCCAGCAGCTTGGTGCCTAGCGGTGGTAACACCGGGGAGCTGTTTTTT. Its translation: CASSLVPSGGNTGELFF.

The J gene is TRBJ2-2, the V gene TRBV7-9; D is perhaps TRBD1 (5 bases). This CDR3 is 15 amino acids long. Per germline, CDR1 SEHNR and CDR2 FQNEAQ (reference sequence). The V gene lost 1 base and the J gene lost 6 bases, with 12 bases spanning the gap. The CDR3 bases are TGTGCCAGCAGCTTAGGGACAAGGCCCGCCGGGGAGCTGTTTTTT. As protein: CASSLGTRPAGELFF.

As to this clonotype: This may stem from a read error, because a much larger clone lies one nucleotide away. The conserved closing phenylalanine or tryptophan is absent in this CDR3, likely reflecting a read error. J is TRBJ2-4 and V is TRBV6-1, with D unresolved. The CDR3 runs 13 residues. From germline, CDR1 is MNHNS and CDR2 SASEGT. V lost 4 bases to trimming and J lost 0 bases, with 4 bases between them. DNA for the CDR3: TGTGCCAGCAGTGGACTAGCCAAAAACATTCAGTACTGC. Protein: CASSGLAKNIQYC.